The 9 T cell receptor beta chains below all came from one sample that was sequenced in a study of human T cells and chemical hapten exposure. TCRdb recomputed calls from the RACE reads with MiXCR, one row per CDR3 protein. Found here are approximately 370,000 distinct CDR3 sequences, over 5% of them singletons; the top ten hold 7% to 10%. The sample's time point: pre-sensitization, week 0. Treatment given: therapeutic diphenylcyclopropenone sensitization with weekly scalp DPC. Sequenced here: whole blood, sampled in connection with sensitization to the hapten diphenylcyclopropenone (DPC). All receptors come from a woman aged 18-29 years with alopecia areata. Some clones in this sample may be carry-over from other donors' samples.

This clonotype occurred many times. The chain uses TRBV7-2 and TRBJ2-3; D may be TRBD1 or TRBD2 (6 bases each). V lost 2 bases and J 6 bases, leaving 15 bases between the germline ends. CDR3 size: 15 residues. Germline CDR1 is SGHTA and CDR2 is FQGNSA. The DNA of the CDR3 is TGTGCCAGCAGCTTACGGGGGCAACGGTTGGATACGCAGTATTTT. Translation: CASSLRGQRLDTQYF.

This chain joins TRBV18 and TRBJ1-6; possible D gene TRBD1, 5 bases. The CDR3 sequence is 15 residues long. V dropped 5 bases and J dropped 8 bases, with 16 bases sitting between them. Germline V lookup: CDR1 KGHSH, CDR2 LQKENI. CDR3 amino acids: CASSLRQPWDSPLHF. The DNA for the CDR3 is TGTGCCAGCTCATTGCGACAGCCGTGGGATTCACCCCTCCACTTT.

Here the CDR3 reads CSARAGSRNTIYF. The CDR3 DNA is TGCAGTGCTAGAGCTGGCAGTCGAAACACCATATATTTT. The rearrangement uses TRBV20-1 and TRBJ1-3, with D unclear. This CDR3 has 13 residues. CDR1 is DFQATT and CDR2 is SNEGSKA in the germline V gene (reference sequence). V was cut by 1 base and J by 5 bases, with 9 bases left in between.

V gene TRBV9 combines with J gene TRBJ2-3, with a tentative D call TRBD1 (5 bases). The CDR3 runs to 16 residues. The germline CDR1 and CDR2 sequences are SGDLS and YYNGEE. The V end lost 0 bases, the J end lost 0 bases, and 11 bases lay between the germline ends. This CDR3 is CASSVGHQGSTDTQYF. The DNA of the CDR3 is TGTGCCAGCAGCGTAGGACATCAGGGTAGCACAGATACGCAGTATTTT.

The chain uses TRBV6-1 and TRBJ1-5; the match to TRBD1 covers 9 bases. Germline V gene lookup returns CDR1 MNHNS and CDR2 SASEGT. Trimming removed 5 bases from V and 6 bases from J; junction bases left unmatched: 11. The CDR3 length is 16 residues. The CDR3 DNA reads as TGTGCCAGCAGTCTGCGATCCGGGACAGGGATTCAGCCCCAGCATTTT. Its protein product is CASSLRSGTGIQPQHF.

The sample holds many counts of this clonotype. The rearrangement uses TRBV7-2 and TRBJ2-1, with D uncertain. Germline CDR1 SGHTA, CDR2 FQGNSA. The length of the CDR3 is 15 residues. The V end was cut by 1 base, the J end by 4 bases, with 11 bases between. The DNA of the CDR3 is TGTGCCAGCAGCTTAGTCCGCGGACCTTACAATGAGCAGTTCTTC. It is translated as CASSLVRGPYNEQFF.

This clonotype has ten or more counts. The J gene is TRBJ2-5, the V gene TRBV7-9, with 10 bases aligning to TRBD1. After removal of 4 bases from V and 5 bases from J, the junction contained 4 bases not matched to a gene. CDR1 and CDR2 (germline): SEHNR, FQNEAQ (reference sequence). The CDR3 totals 14 residues. The CDR3 protein is CASSSRTGGETQYF. In DNA form, the CDR3 reads TGTGCCAGCAGCTCCCGGACAGGGGGTGAGACCCAGTACTTC.

There are many counts of this clonotype. This rearrangement joins TRBV5-1 to TRBJ1-1, with 7 bases fitting TRBD1. CDR1 and CDR2 (germline): SGHRS, YFSETQ. V was pared by 7 bases and J by 5 bases, with 11 bases of the junction left unmatched. CDR3 length: 14 amino acids. Here the CDR3 DNA reads TGCGCCAGCGTCCTCCTCACAGGGGTAACTGAAGCTTTCTTT. It codes for CASVLLTGVTEAFF. The full variable domain, its missing parts supplied by reference TRBV5-1 and TRBJ1-1, is KAGVTQTPRYLIKTRGQQVTLSCSPISGHRSVSWYQQTPGQGLQFLFEYFSETQRNKGNFPGRFSGRQFSNSRSEMNVSTLELGDSALYLCASVLLTGVTEAFFGQGTRLTVV.

The gene calls are TRBV20-1 and TRBJ2-1; D is perhaps TRBD1 (6 bases). This CDR3 region has 14 residues. Germline assignment: CDR1 DFQATT and CDR2 SNEGSKA (reference sequence). The V gene lost 0 bases and the J gene lost 9 bases, with 15 bases spanning the gap. This CDR3 reads CSAREGGTGGEQFF. In nucleotides, the CDR3 is TGCAGTGCTAGAGAAGGGGGAACTGGGGGTGAGCAGTTCTTC.